The rows below give T cell receptor beta chains drawn from one sample of a study of blood T cell repertoires in COVID-19. Only in-frame clones appear in the TCRdb table, and some are missing; sequencing was by immunoSEQ multiplex PCR. Here the sample spans 350,000 or so clones, 88% being singletons. Source material: peripheral blood. These receptors all come from a woman in her thirties with COVID-19, enrolled during active disease. Both conserved end residues are part of each CDR3. The D gene is left open where the match is weak. Clone size is given for some rows only: seen once, a few or many times, or a class if the clone is expanded.

>TRBJ1-5|TRBV27|.|.
TGTGCCAGCAGTTTAATCGGGAAGAATCAGCCCCAGCATTTT
CASSLIGKNQPQHF
>TRBJ1-1|TRBV5-1|TRBD1|once
TGCGCCAGCAGCTTGATAGGACAGGAGAACACTGAAGCTTTCTTT
CASSLIGQENTEAFF
>TRBJ1-5|TRBV7-2|TRBD1|.
TGTGCCAGCAGCCGCGGGACAGGGCAACAGCCCCAGCATTTT
CASSRGTGQQPQHF
>TRBJ2-6|TRBV5-1|.|.
TGCGCCAGCAGCTTGGGAGGGTCTGGGGCCAACGTCCTGACTTTC
CASSLGGSGANVLTF
>TRBJ1-6|TRBV5-1|.|.
TGCGCCAGCGGCGACAGGTTTAATTCACCCCTCCACTTT
CASGDRFNSPLHF
>TRBJ1-5|TRBV12-3/TRBV12-4|.|.
TGTGCCAGCAGTCCTGGGGCCCAGCCCCAGCATTTT
CASSPGAQPQHF
>TRBJ2-3|TRBV5-1|TRBD2|.
TGCGCCAGCAGCCCACCGGGTAGCGGGGGATACACAGATACGCAGTATTTT
CASSPPGSGGYTDTQYF
>TRBJ2-5|TRBV7-2|TRBD2|.
TGTGCCAGCAGCTTATCTCTACTCGCGGGGGGGCGGGAGACCCAGTACTTC
CASSLSLLAGGRETQYF
>TRBJ1-3|TRBV4-1|.|once
TGCGCCAGCAGCCAAGTCGGCGTCAGGGTCGGAAACACCATATATTTT
CASSQVGVRVGNTIYF
>TRBJ1-3|TRBV27|TRBD1|.
TGTGCCAGCAGTCGACAGGGAGGAAACACCATATATTTT
CASSRQGGNTIYF
>TRBJ1-2|TRBV6-5|.|.
TGTGCCAGCAGTTTGGGGAGAGCTAACTATGGCTACACCTTC
CASSLGRANYGYTF
>TRBJ2-5|TRBV18|.|.
TGTGCCAGCTCACCAAATCGAGAGACCCAGTACTTC
CASSPNRETQYF
>TRBJ1-6|TRBV5-1|TRBD1|.
TGCGCCAGCCGGGGACAGGGGCAAAATTCACCCCTCCACTTT
CASRGQGQNSPLHF
>TRBJ1-6|TRBV13|.|.
TGTGCCAGCAGCAGAGACGGGTTTTCACCCCTCCACTTT
CASSRDGFSPLHF
>TRBJ1-5|TRBV20-1|.|.
TGCAGTGCTAGTCGGGGTTCTAATCAGCCCCAGCATTTT
CSASRGSNQPQHF
>TRBJ1-2|TRBV27|.|.
TGTGCCAGCAGTCCCCGGGGAGACGGTTATGGCTACACCTTC
CASSPRGDGYGYTF
>TRBJ1-3|TRBV12-3/TRBV12-4|.|.
TGTGCCAGCAGTTTCGGGGGAAACACCATATATTTT
CASSFGGNTIYF
>TRBJ2-5|TRBV7-8|.|once
TGTGCCAGCAGCCCCCGGGAGTCCGTAGAGACCCAGTACTTC
CASSPRESVETQYF
>TRBJ2-7|TRBV4-3|.|many
TGCGCCAGCAGCCACGGCCGGGGTTTGGGCGAGCAGTACTTC
CASSHGRGLGEQYF
>TRBJ2-7|TRBV4-2|TRBD1|.
TGTGCCAGCAGCCAAGGGGACAGGGAGACCTACGAGCAGTACTTC
CASSQGDRETYEQYF
>TRBJ1-2|TRBV19|.|.
TGTGCCAGTAGTATAGGGATGGCGCCGCGGTATGGCTACACCTTC
CASSIGMAPRYGYTF
>TRBJ2-4|TRBV5-4|.|once
TGTGCCAGCAGCTTATCCGGGACATTAGAAAACATTCAGTACTTC
CASSLSGTLENIQYF
>TRBJ1-2|TRBV2|TRBD1|.
TGTGCCAGCAGCGGACAGGGGGGCAGCTATGGCTACACCTTC
CASSGQGGSYGYTF
>TRBJ1-6|TRBV28|.|few
TGTGCCAGCAGTTCCGCCAGGCGGGCACCCCTCCACTTT
CASSSARRAPLHF
>TRBJ1-5|TRBV6-6|TRBD1|few
TGTGCCAGCAGCGGACAGGGGAGAAATCAGCCCCAGCATTTT
CASSGQGRNQPQHF
>TRBJ1-1|TRBV28|.|.
TGTGCCAGCAGTGAACGAGGGAGCGGCACTGAAGCTTTCTTT
CASSERGSGTEAFF
>TRBJ2-5|TRBV6-1|.|few
TGTGCCAGCAGTGAATATTACCCCCAGGCCGAGACCCAGTACTTC
CASSEYYPQAETQYF
>TRBJ1-6|TRBV6-5|.|.
TGTGCCAGCCTCCGGGACTATAATTCACCCCTCCACTTT
CASLRDYNSPLHF
>TRBJ1-2|TRBV2|TRBD1|.
TGTGCCAGCAGCCTACTACAGGGGTCCTATGGCTACACCTTC
CASSLLQGSYGYTF
>TRBJ2-4|TRBV7-8|.|.
TGTGCCAGCAGCTTAACAGCTAACTTAAACATTCAGTACTTC
CASSLTANLNIQYF
>TRBJ1-3|TRBV19|.|.
TGTGCCAGTAGTACTACAGGTTCCCCTGGAAACACCATATATTTT
CASSTTGSPGNTIYF
>TRBJ1-2|TRBV6-1|TRBD1|.
TGTGCCAGCAGTGATAGGGGACAGGTCTATGGCTACACCTTC
CASSDRGQVYGYTF
>TRBJ2-2|TRBV6-2/TRBV6-3|TRBD2|.
TGTGCCAGCAGTTACGGGACTAGCGGACAAGAGAACACCGGGGAGCTGTTTTTT
CASSYGTSGQENTGELFF
>TRBJ1-5|TRBV6-1|TRBD1|.
TGTGCCAGCAGTGAAAACAGGGGGCTCGTCAATCAGCCCCAGCATTTT
CASSENRGLVNQPQHF
>TRBJ1-1|TRBV28|.|.
TGTGCCAGCAGCGGGGGTCTGAACACTGAAGCTTTCTTT
CASSGGLNTEAFF
>TRBJ2-7|TRBV5-1|.|.
TGCGCCAGCAGCTTCACCGTCTTCAGCGAGCAGTACTTC
CASSFTVFSEQYF
>TRBJ1-2|TRBV2|.|.
TGTGCCAGCAGTGATGGGCAGGCGGGCTATGGCTACACCTTC
CASSDGQAGYGYTF
>TRBJ1-5|TRBV24-1|.|.
TGTGCCACCAGTGAGCGCCGGACACATCAGCCCCAGCATTTT
CATSERRTHQPQHF
>TRBJ1-5|TRBV5-8|TRBD1|.
TGTGCCAGCAGCCGGACAGGATGGAATCAGCCCCAGCATTTT
CASSRTGWNQPQHF
>TRBJ1-1|TRBV7-2|TRBD1|.
TGTGCCAGCAGCTTAGCAGGGACAGGGAGCGGCAACACTGAAGCTTTCTTT
CASSLAGTGSGNTEAFF
>TRBJ2-3|TRBV27|TRBD2|.
TGTGCCAGCAGTGGAAGCGGGGGCCTCACGCAGTATTTT
CASSGSGGLTQYF
>TRBJ1-1|TRBV7-2|.|.
TGTGCCAGCAGCTTAGAATCAGGGATAACTGAAGCTTTCTTT
CASSLESGITEAFF
>TRBJ2-7|TRBV10-3|TRBD1|.
TGTGCCATCAGCTTGACAGGGTACGAGCAGTACTTC
CAISLTGYEQYF
>TRBJ2-5|TRBV11-2|.|.
TGTGCCAGCAGCTTAGAACTAGCCCGGGAAGAGACCCAGTACTTC
CASSLELAREETQYF
>TRBJ1-4|TRBV19|.|.
TGTGCCAGTAGTATCCGAGCCCAGGCAGGGGAAAAACTGTTTTTT
CASSIRAQAGEKLFF
>TRBJ2-5|TRBV5-6|.|.
TGTGCCAGCAGCCTCGGGATTAAAGAGACCCAGTACTTC
CASSLGIKETQYF
>TRBJ2-1|TRBV5-1|TRBD2|once
TGCGCCAGCAGCCGGCTAGCGGGGGGGAAACACAATGAGCAGTTCTTC
CASSRLAGGKHNEQFF
>TRBJ2-3|TRBV15|TRBD1|.
TGTGCCACCAGCGCAAGTCCGGGACAGAGCACAGATACGCAGTATTTT
CATSASPGQSTDTQYF
>TRBJ2-6|TRBV27|.|.
TGTGCCAGCAGCTTTTCCTCTGGGGCCAACGTCCTGACTTTC
CASSFSSGANVLTF
>TRBJ2-5|TRBV4-1|.|.
TGCGCCAGCAGCCAAGATGGAGGGGTTGGAGAGACCCAGTACTTC
CASSQDGGVGETQYF
>TRBJ1-1|TRBV2|.|.
TGTGCCAGCAGCCCCGACGAGGTGAGAACTGAAGCTTTCTTT
CASSPDEVRTEAFF
>TRBJ2-1|TRBV28|.|.
TGTGCCACACACAGGGCCAATGAGCAGTTCTTC
CATHRANEQFF
>TRBJ1-1|TRBV5-1|TRBD1|.
TGCGCCAGCGGGCTCGGGACAGTTAACACTGAAGCTTTCTTT
CASGLGTVNTEAFF
>TRBJ2-7|TRBV19|.|once
TGTGCCAGTAGGGCAGGGGGGAGGTACGAGCAGTACTTC
CASRAGGRYEQYF
>TRBJ1-2|TRBV3-1/TRBV3-2|.|.
TGTGCCAGCAGCCAAAGGAGTCAGGAGGATGGCTACACCTTC
CASSQRSQEDGYTF